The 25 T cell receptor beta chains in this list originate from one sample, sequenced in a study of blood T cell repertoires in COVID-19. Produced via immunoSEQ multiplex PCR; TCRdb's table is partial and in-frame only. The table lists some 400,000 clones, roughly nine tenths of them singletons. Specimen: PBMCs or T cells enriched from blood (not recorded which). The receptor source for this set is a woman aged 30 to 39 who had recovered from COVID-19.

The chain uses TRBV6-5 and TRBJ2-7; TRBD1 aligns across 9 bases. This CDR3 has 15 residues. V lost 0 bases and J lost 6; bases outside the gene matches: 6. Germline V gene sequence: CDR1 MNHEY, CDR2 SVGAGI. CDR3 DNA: TGTGCCAGCAGTTACTCGCCAACAGGGGGCGCCGAGCAGTACTTC. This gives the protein CASSYSPTGGAEQYF.

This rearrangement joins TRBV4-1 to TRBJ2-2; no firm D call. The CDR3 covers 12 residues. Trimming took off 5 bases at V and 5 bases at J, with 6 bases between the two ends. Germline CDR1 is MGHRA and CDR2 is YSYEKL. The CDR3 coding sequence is TGCGCCAGCAGCTCCTTGACCGGGGAGCTGTTTTTT. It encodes CASSSLTGELFF.

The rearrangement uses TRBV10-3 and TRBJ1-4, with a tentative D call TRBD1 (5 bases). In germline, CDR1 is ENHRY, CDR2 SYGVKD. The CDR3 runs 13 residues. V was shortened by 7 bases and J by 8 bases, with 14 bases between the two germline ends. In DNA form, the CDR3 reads TGTGCCATCAAGCGCAGGGCAGACGAAAAACTGTTTTTT. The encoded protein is CAIKRRADEKLFF.

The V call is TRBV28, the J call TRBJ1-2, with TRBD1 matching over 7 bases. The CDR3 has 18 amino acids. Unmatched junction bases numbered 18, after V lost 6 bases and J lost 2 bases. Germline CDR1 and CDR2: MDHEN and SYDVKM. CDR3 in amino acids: CASSPRQGGTFSNYGYTF. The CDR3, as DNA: TGTGCCAGCAGCCCTAGACAGGGAGGCACATTTTCGAACTATGGCTACACCTTC.

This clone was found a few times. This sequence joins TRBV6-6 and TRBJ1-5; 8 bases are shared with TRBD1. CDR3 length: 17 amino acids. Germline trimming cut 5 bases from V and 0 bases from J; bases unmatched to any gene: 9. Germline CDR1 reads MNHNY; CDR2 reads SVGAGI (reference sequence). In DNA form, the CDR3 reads TGTGCCAGCAGTCAAACCCGGACAGGGTATAGCAATCAGCCCCAGCATTTT. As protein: CASSQTRTGYSNQPQHF.

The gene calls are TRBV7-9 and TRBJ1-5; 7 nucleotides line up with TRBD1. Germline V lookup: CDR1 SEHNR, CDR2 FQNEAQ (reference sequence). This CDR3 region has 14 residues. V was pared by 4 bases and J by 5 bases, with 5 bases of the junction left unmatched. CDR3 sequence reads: CASSSARGDQPQHF. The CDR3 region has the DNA TGTGCCAGCAGCTCCGCCAGGGGGGATCAGCCCCAGCATTTT. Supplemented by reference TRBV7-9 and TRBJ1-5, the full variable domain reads DTGVSQNPRHKITKRGQNVTFRCDPISEHNRLYWYRQTLGQGPEFLTYFQNEAQLEKSRLLSDRFSAERPKGSFSTLEIQRTEQGDSAMYLCASSSARGDQPQHFGDGTRLSIL.

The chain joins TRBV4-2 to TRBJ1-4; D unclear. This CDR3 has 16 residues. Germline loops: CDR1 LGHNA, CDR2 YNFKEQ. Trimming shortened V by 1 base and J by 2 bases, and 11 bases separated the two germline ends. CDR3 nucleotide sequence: TGTGCCAGCAGCCAAGGAGGGAGTTTTACTAATGAAAAACTGTTTTTT. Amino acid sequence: CASSQGGSFTNEKLFF.

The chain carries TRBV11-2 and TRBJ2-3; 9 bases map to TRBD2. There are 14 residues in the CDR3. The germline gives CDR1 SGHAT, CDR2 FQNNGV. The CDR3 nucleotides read TGTGCAATCCTGACTAGCGGAGACGAAGATACGCAGTATTTT. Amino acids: CAILTSGDEDTQYF.

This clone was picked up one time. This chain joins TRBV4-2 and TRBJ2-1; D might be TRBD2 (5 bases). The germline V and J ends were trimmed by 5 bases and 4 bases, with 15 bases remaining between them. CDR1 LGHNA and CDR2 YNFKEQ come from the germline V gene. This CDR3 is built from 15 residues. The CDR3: CASSLMRALYNEQFF. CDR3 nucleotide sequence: TGTGCCAGCAGCTTGATGCGGGCCCTTTACAATGAGCAGTTCTTC.

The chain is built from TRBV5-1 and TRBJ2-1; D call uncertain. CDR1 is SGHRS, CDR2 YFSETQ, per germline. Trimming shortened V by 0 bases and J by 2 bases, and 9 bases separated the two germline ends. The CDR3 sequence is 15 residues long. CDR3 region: CASSLADAAYNEQFF. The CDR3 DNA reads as TGCGCCAGCAGCTTGGCCGACGCGGCCTACAATGAGCAGTTCTTC.

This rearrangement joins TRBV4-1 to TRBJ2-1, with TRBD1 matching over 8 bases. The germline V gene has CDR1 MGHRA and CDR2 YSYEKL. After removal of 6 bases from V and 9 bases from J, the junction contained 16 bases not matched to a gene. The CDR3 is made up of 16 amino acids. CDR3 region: CASRSRTGSPSTEQFF. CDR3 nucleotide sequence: TGCGCCAGCAGGTCCCGGACAGGGTCCCCCTCAACTGAGCAGTTCTTC.

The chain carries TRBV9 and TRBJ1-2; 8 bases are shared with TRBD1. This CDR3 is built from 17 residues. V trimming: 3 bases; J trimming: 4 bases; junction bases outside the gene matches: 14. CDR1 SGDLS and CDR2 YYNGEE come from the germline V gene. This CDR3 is CASSEEGIRGQIYGYTF. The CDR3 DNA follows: TGTGCCAGCAGCGAGGAGGGAATCAGGGGGCAGATCTATGGCTACACCTTC.

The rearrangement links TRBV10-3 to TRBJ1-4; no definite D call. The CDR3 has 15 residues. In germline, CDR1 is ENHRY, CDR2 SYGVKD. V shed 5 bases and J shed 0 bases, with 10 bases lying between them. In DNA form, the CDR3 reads TGTGCCATCAGTCCTACAGCTGCAACTAATGAAAAACTGTTTTTT. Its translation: CAISPTAATNEKLFF.

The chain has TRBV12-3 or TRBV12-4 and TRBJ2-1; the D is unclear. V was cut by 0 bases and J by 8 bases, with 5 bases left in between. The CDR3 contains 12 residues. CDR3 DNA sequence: TGTGCCAGCAGTTTAGCTGTCTATGAGCAGTTCTTC. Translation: CASSLAVYEQFF.

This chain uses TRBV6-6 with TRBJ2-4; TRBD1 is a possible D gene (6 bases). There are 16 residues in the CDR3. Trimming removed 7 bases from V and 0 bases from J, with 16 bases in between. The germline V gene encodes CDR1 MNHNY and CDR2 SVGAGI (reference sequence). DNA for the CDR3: TGTGCCAGCACTAAGGGACACAACCTAGCCAAAAACATTCAGTACTTC. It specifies CASTKGHNLAKNIQYF.

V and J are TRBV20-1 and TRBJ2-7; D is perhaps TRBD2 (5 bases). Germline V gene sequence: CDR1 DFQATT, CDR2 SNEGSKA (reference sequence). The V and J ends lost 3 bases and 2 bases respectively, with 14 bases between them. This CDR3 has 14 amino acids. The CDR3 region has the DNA TGCAGTGCTAGTCGAGGGTGGGCGGCCTACGAGCAGTACTTC. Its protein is CSASRGWAAYEQYF.

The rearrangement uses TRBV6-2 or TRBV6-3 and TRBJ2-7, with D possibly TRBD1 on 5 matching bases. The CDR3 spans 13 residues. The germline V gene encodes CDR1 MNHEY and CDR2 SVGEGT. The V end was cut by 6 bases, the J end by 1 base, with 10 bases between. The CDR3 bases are TGTGCCAGCAGCCTGACAGCTTCCTACGAGCAGTACTTC. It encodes CASSLTASYEQYF.

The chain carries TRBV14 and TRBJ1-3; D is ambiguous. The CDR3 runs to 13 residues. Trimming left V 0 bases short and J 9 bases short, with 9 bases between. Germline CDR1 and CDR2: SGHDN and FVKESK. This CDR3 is CASSQEWGGTIYF. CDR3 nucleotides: TGTGCCAGCAGCCAAGAGTGGGGAGGCACCATATATTTT.

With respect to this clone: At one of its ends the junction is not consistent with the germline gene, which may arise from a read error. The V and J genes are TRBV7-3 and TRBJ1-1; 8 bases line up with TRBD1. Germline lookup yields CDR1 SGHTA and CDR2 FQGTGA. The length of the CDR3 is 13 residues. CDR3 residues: CASSLMSGGPVDF. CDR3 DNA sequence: TGTGCCAGCAGCTTAATGTCAGGGGGCCCGGTCGACTTT.

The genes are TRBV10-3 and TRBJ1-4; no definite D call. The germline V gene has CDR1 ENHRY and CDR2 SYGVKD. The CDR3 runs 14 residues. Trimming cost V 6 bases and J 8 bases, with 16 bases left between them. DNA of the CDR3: TGTGCCATCAGCCCGGTTGGGTGGAGGGAAAAACTGTTTTTT. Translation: CAISPVGWREKLFF.

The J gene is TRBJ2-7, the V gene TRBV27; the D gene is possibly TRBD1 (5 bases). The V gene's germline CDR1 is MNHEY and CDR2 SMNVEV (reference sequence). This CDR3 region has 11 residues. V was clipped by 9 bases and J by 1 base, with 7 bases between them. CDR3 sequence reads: CARGESYEQYF. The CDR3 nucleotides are TGTGCCAGAGGGGAATCCTACGAGCAGTACTTC.

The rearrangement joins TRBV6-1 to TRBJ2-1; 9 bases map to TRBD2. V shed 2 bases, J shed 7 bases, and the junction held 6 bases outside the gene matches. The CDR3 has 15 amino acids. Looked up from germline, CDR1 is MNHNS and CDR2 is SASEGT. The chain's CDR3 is CASSERWLAGNEQFF. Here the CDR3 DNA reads TGTGCCAGCAGTGAAAGGTGGCTAGCGGGGAATGAGCAGTTCTTC.

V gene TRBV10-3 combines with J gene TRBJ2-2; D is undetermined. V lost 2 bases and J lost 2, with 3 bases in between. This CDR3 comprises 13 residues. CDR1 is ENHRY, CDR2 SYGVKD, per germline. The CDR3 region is CAISEPNTGELFF. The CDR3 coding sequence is TGTGCCATCAGTGAGCCTAACACCGGGGAGCTGTTTTTT.

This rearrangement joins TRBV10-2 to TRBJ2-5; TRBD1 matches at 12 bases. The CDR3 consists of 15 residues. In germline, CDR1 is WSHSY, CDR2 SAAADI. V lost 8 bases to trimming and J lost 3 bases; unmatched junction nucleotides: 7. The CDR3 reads CASRGQGAAKETQYF. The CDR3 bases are TGCGCCAGCCGGGGACAGGGGGCCGCGAAAGAGACCCAGTACTTC.

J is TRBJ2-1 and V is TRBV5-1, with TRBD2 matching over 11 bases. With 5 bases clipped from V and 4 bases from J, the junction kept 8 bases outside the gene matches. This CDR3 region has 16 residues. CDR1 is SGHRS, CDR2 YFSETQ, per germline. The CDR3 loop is CASRMPGLAAYNEQFF. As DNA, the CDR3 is TGCGCCAGCAGGATGCCGGGACTAGCGGCTTACAATGAGCAGTTCTTC.